This T cell receptor beta chain was sequenced in a study of blood T cell repertoires in COVID-19. Assay: immunoSEQ multiplex PCR; the TCRdb copy retains only in-frame clones and omits some. The table shows around 360,000 clones, with about 90% occurring only once. Germline V gene lookup returns CDR1 MGHDK and CDR2 SYGVNS. With V trimmed by 1 base and J by 4 bases, 5 bases remained unmatched. This CDR3 has 16 amino acids. In Cohort 3, a recovered donor had either two negative PCRs, clearance, or symptom resolution. The V and J genes are TRBV25-1 and TRBJ2-2; 8 bases match TRBD2. Sequencing was done on a sample of PBMCs or T cells enriched from blood (not recorded which). The TCR was taken from a woman under 40 who had recovered from COVID-19. CDR3 nucleotide sequence: TGTGCCAGCAGTGAATTGGCGGGGGGCCTCACCGGGGAGCTGTTTTTT. Its translation: CASSELAGGLTGELFF.